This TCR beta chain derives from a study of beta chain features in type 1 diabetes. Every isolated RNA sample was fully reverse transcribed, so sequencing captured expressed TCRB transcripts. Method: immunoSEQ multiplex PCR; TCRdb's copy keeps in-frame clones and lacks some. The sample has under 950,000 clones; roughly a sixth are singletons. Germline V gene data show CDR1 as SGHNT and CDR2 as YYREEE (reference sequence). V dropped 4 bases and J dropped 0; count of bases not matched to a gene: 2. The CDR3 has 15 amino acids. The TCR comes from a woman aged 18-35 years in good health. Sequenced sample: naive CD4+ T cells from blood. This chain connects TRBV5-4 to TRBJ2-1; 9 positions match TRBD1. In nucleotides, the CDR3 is TGTGCCAGCAGCGGGACAGGGAGCTCCTACAATGAGCAGTTCTTC. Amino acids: CASSGTGSSYNEQFF.